This T cell receptor (beta chain) was recorded in a study of blood T cell repertoires in COVID-19. TCRdb keeps only in-frame clones here, not all; method: immunoSEQ multiplex PCR. The repertoire includes roughly 200,000 clones, about 88% of them detected once, and around 6.6% sits in the top ten. The sequence came from a woman aged 40-49 years who had recovered from COVID-19. The sample was peripheral blood.

CDR3 in amino acids: CASSPRSGRAHEQYF. The CDR3 DNA sequence: TGCGCCAGCAGCCCCCGCAGCGGGAGGGCCCACGAGCAGTACTTC. This sequence joins TRBV5-1 and TRBJ2-7, with 10 nucleotides matching TRBD2. CDR1 and CDR2 (germline): SGHRS, YFSETQ. Trimming cost V 4 bases and J 5 bases; bases outside gene matches: 9. The CDR3 loop spans 15 amino acids.